Sequencing of this T cell receptor beta chain was carried out in a study of blood T cells in healthy people across ages. Points from the study as a whole: A conclusive naive versus antigen-experienced comparison was prevented by the unsorted PBMCs. It was the long-lived donors that had more naive CD4+ cells and higher diversity than aged donors. Naive T cell percentage and TCR beta diversity correlated strongly.

The germline V gene has CDR1 SGDLS and CDR2 YYNGEE. Germline trimming cut 4 bases from V and 0 bases from J; bases unmatched to any gene: 2. The CDR3 contains 15 residues. A second PCR, run for about 7 to 11 cycles, used a sample-barcoded 5' primer plus a J-beta primer mix. Using its own MiXCR run on the 5' RACE reads, TCRdb lists one record per CDR3 protein. Of approximately 940,000 distinct CDR3 sequences listed, about 44% are singletons. Peripheral blood from each donor was collected in a volume of approximately 9.5 milliliters. With regard to this clonotype: As yet, its antigen is unknown. This could be a read error, since a much larger clone is one nucleotide away. This CDR3 fails to terminate in the conserved phenylalanine or tryptophan, so it likely reflects a read error.

Sequencing was done on a sample of blood. This receptor was identified in a man aged 25 to 40 in good health. The chain has TRBV9 and TRBJ2-5; 11 bases line up with TRBD2. The CDR3: CASSTSGGYQETQYL. As DNA, the CDR3 is TGTGCCAGCAGCACTAGCGGGGGATACCAAGAGACCCAGTACTTG.